This TCR beta chain is from a study of Ad26.COV2.S vaccination and SARS-CoV-2 variants. Study-wide results and caveats: While placebo recipients had lower spike-specific TCR breadth, vaccine recipients had more. The study found similar non-spike TCR breadth in vaccine and placebo recipients. TCR breadth and depth analyses may have underestimated total T cell responses.

Sequencing used immunoSEQ multiplex PCR; TCRdb keeps in-frame clones, though not all of them. The sample contains 350,000 to 450,000 clones, around 90% of which appear only once. The V gene's germline CDR1 is SNHLY and CDR2 FYNNEI. There are 15 residues in the CDR3. The V end lost 0 bases, the J end lost 0 bases, and 6 bases lay between the germline ends. This clone was picked up one time. Antigen unknown. The source material was peripheral blood, sampled after recovery from COVID-19. The sequence came from a human donor who had recovered from COVID-19. This chain links TRBV2 with TRBJ1-3; no definite D call. The DNA for the CDR3 is TGTGCCAGCAGTGAAGCGCACAGCTCTGGAAACACCATATATTTT. Protein sequence: CASSEAHSSGNTIYF. Full variable domain (outside the CDR3, taken from reference TRBV2 and TRBJ1-3): EPEVTQTPSHQVTQMGQEVILRCVPISNHLYFYWYRQILGQKVEFLVSFYNNEISEKSEIFDDQFSVERPDGSNFTLKIRSTKLEDSAMYFCASSEAHSSGNTIYFGEGSWLTVV.